The 5 T cell receptor beta chains given below trace back to one sample, sequenced in a study of T-cell reconstitution after alpha-beta-depleted transplantation in children. Unique molecular identifiers were used in preparing the TCRbeta library. Via MiXCR, TCRdb re-called the PCR reads, giving one row per CDR3 protein. This sample carries approximately 300,000 distinct CDR3 sequences, 6.5% to 9% of them seen once, and the ten largest clones take around 10%. These receptors have no known antigen. Findings and caveats of the study: A year post-transplant, T-cell counts and diversity derived mostly from newly produced T cells.

The material was peripheral blood, obtained 360 days after TCRalphabeta/CD19-depleted stem cell transplant. Receptors originate from a female patient aged 2-9 years who had a stem cell transplant for Fanconi anemia, so the T cells may come from the graft donor.

This clonotype appeared many times. The V call is TRBV7-2, the J call TRBJ2-2; possible D gene TRBD2, 6 bases. Germline CDR1 and CDR2: SGHTA and FQGNSA. The germline V and J ends were trimmed by 1 base and 11 bases, with 14 bases remaining between them. The CDR3 is made up of 14 amino acids. The chain's CDR3 is CASSLVPGLPELFF. Here the CDR3 DNA reads TGTGCCAGCAGCTTAGTCCCGGGACTCCCTGAGCTGTTTTTT.

CDR3 protein: CASSPFPPSYNEQFF. CDR3 bases: TGTGCCAGCAGTCCCTTTCCCCCCAGCTACAATGAGCAGTTCTTC. The rearrangement uses TRBV6-2 or TRBV6-3 and TRBJ2-1, with D unclear. This CDR3 contains 15 residues. The germline V gene has CDR1 MNHEY and CDR2 SVGEGT. V was clipped by 5 bases and J by 3 bases, with 14 bases between them.

At least ten counts were recorded for this clonotype. The J gene is TRBJ2-3, the V gene TRBV29-1; D gene ambiguous. The V gene lost 4 bases and the J gene lost 0 bases, with 11 bases spanning the gap. Germline CDR1 is SQVTM and CDR2 is ANQGSEA. CDR3 size: 14 residues. This CDR3 is CSVAYDTSTDTQYF. The CDR3 DNA reads as TGCAGCGTTGCTTACGACACTAGCACAGATACGCAGTATTTT.

There are a few counts of this clonotype. V usage is TRBV20-1 and J usage is TRBJ1-4; tentative D call: TRBD1 (5 bases). Trimming stripped 0 bases from V and 0 bases from J, with 8 bases between. There are 15 residues in the CDR3. Germline CDR1 is DFQATT and CDR2 is SNEGSKA (reference sequence). The CDR3, as DNA: TGCAGTGCTAGAGATTGGGGCCCAACTAATGAAAAACTGTTTTTT. This translates into CSARDWGPTNEKLFF.

The rearrangement joins TRBV29-1 to TRBJ1-2; the D gene is possibly TRBD1 (5 bases). This CDR3 is built from 11 residues. Trimming took 6 bases from V and 14 from J, leaving 19 bases between them. Germline CDR1 SQVTM, CDR2 ANQGSEA. The CDR3 here is CSVATTGAVTF. CDR3 DNA: TGCAGCGTCGCAACAACCGGGGCCGTGACCTTC.